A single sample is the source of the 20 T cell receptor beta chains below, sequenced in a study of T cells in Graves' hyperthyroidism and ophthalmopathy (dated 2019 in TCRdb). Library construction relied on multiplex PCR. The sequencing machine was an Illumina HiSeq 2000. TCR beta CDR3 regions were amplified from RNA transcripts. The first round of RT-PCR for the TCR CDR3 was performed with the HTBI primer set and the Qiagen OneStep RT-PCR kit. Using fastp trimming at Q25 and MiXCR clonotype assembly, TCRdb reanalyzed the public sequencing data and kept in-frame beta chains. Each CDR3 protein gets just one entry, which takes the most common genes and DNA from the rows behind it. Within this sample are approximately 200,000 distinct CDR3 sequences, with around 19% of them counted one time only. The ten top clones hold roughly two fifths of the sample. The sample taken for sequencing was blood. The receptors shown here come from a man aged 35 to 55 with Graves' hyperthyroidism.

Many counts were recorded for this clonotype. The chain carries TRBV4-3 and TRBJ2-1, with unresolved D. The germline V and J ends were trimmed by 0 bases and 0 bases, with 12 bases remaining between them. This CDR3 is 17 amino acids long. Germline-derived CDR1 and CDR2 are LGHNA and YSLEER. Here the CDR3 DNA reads TGCGCCAGCAGCCAAGAAGAATCAGTAAACTCCTACAATGAGCAGTTCTTC. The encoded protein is CASSQEESVNSYNEQFF.

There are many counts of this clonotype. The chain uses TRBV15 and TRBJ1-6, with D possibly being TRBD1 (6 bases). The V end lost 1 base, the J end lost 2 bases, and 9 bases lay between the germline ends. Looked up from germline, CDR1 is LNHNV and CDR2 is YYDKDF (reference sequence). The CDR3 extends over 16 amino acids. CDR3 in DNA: TGTGCCACCAGCAGAGTGAACAGGGCCTATAATTCACCCCTCCACTTT. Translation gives CATSRVNRAYNSPLHF.

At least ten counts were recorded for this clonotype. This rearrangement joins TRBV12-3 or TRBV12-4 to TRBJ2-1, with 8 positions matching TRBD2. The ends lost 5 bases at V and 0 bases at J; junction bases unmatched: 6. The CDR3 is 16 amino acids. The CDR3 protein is CASSELSGGSYNEQFF. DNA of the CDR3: TGTGCCAGCAGTGAACTAAGCGGGGGCTCCTACAATGAGCAGTTCTTC.

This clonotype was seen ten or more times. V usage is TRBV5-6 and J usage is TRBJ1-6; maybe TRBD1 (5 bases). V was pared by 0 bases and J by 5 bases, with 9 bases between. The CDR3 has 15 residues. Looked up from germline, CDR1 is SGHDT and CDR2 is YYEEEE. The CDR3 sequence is CASSLGGGDNSPLHF. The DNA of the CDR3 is TGTGCCAGCAGCTTGGGGGGCGGCGATAATTCACCCCTCCACTTT.

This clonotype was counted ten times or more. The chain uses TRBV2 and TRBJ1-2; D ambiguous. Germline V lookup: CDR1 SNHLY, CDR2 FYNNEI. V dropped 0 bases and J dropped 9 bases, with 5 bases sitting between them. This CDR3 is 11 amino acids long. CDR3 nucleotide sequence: TGTGCCAGCAGTGAAGCGCTGAGCTACACCTTC. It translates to CASSEALSYTF.

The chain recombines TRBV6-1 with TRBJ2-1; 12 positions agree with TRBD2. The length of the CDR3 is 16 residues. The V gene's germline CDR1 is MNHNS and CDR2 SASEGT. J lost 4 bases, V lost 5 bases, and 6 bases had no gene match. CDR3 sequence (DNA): TGTGCCAGCAGTCCTAGCGGGGGGGCAGGGTACAATGAGCAGTTCTTC. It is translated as CASSPSGGAGYNEQFF.

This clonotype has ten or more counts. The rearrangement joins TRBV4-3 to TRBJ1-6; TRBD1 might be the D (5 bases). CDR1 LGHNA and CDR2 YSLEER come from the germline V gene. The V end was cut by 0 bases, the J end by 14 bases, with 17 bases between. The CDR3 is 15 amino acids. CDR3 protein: CASSQDLSSGGSLHF. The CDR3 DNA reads TGCGCCAGCAGCCAAGATCTCAGCTCGGGGGGGTCCCTCCACTTT.

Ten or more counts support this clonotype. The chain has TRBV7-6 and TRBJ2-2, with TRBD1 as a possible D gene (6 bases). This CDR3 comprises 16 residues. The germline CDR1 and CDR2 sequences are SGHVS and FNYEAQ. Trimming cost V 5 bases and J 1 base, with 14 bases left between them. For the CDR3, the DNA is TGTGCCAGCAGCGCCCGACCGGGACAGAACACCGGGGAGCTGTTTTTT. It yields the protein CASSARPGQNTGELFF. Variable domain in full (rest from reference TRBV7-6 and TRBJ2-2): GAGVSQSPRYKVTKRGQDVALRCDPISGHVSLYWYRQALGQGPEFLTYFNYEAQQDKSGLPNDRFSAERPEGSISTLTIQRTEQRDSAMYRCASSARPGQNTGELFFGEGSRLTVL.

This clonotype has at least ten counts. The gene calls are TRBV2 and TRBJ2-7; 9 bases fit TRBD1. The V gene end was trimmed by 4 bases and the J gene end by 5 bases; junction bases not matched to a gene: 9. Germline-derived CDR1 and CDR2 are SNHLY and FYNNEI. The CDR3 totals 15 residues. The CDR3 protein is CASSGAGTGPNEQYF. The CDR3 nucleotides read TGTGCCAGCAGTGGGGCAGGGACAGGGCCAAACGAGCAGTACTTC.

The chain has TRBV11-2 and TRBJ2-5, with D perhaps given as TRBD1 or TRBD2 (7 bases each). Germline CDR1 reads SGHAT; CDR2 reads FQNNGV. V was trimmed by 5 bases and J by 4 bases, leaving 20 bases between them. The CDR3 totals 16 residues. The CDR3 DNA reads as TGTGCCAGCAGCCATGGACAGGCGAGGGAGGGAGAGACCCAGTACTTC. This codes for CASSHGQAREGETQYF. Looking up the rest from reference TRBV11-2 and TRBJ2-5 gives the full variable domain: EAGVAQSPRYKIIEKRQSVAFWCNPISGHATLYWYQQILGQGPKLLIQFQNNGVVDDSQLPKDRFSAERLKGVDSTLKIQPAKLEDSAVYLCASSHGQAREGETQYFGPGTRLLVL.

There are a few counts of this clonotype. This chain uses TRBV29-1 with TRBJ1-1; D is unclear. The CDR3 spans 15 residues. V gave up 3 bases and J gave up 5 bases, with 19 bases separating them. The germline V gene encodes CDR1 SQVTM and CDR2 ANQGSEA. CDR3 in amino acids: CSVDGLEGSGTEAFF. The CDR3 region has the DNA TGCAGCGTTGATGGGCTGGAGGGTTCTGGGACTGAAGCTTTCTTT.

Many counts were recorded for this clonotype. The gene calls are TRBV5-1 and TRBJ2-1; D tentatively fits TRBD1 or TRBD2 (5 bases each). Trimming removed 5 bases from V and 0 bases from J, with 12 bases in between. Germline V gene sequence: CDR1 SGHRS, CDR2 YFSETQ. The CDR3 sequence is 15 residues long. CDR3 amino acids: CASRPTDYSYNEQFF. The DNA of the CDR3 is TGCGCCAGCAGGCCGACAGACTACTCCTACAATGAGCAGTTCTTC. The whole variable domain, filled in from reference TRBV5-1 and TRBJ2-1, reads KAGVTQTPRYLIKTRGQQVTLSCSPISGHRSVSWYQQTPGQGLQFLFEYFSETQRNKGNFPGRFSGRQFSNSRSEMNVSTLELGDSALYLCASRPTDYSYNEQFFGPGTRLTVL.

CDR3 sequence: CSARDFGARLEQYF. The CDR3, as DNA: TGCAGTGCTAGAGATTTCGGGGCCCGTCTCGAGCAGTACTTC. The J gene is TRBJ2-7, the V gene TRBV20-1; either TRBD1 or TRBD2 may fit D (5 bases each). Germline loops: CDR1 DFQATT, CDR2 SNEGSKA (reference sequence). The CDR3 consists of 14 residues. V lost 0 bases, J lost 6 bases, and 15 bases lay in between.

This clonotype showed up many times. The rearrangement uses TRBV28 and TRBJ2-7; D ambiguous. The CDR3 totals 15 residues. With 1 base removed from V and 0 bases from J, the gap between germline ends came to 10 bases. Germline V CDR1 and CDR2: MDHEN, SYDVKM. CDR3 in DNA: TGTGCCAGCAGTTTATTCTCTGTTAGCTCCTACGAGCAGTACTTC. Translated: CASSLFSVSSYEQYF.

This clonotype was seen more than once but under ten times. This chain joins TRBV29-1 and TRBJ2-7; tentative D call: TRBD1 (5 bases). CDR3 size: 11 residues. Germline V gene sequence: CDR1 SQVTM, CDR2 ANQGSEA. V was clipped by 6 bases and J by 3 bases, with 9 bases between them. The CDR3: CSVVQGYEQYF. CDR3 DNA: TGCAGCGTAGTCCAGGGCTACGAGCAGTACTTC.

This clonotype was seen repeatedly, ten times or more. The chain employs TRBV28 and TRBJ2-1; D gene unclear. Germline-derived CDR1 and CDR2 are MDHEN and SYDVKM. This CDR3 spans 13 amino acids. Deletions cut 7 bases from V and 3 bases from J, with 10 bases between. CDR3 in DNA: TGTGCCAGCACCTTCCGGTACTACAATGAGCAGTTCTTC. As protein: CASTFRYYNEQFF.

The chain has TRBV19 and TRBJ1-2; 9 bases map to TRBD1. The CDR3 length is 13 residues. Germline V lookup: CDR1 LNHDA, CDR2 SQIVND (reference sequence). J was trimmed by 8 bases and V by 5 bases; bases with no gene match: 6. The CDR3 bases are TGTGCCAGTAGTCCGGACAGGGGAAGGGGCTACACCTTC. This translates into CASSPDRGRGYTF.

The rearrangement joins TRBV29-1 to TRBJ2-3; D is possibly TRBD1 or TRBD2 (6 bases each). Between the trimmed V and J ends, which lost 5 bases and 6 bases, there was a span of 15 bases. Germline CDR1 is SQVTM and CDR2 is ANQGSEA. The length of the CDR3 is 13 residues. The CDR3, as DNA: TGCAGCGTTCTTCGGGGGCTCGGGGATACGCAGTATTTT. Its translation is CSVLRGLGDTQYF.

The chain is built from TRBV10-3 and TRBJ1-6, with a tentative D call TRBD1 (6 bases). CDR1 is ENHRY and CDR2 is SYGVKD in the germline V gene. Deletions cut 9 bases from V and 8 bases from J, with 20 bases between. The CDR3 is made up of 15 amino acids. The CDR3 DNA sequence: TGTGCCATTTACAGGGTGGGGGATGTGGATTCACCCCTCCACTTT. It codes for CAIYRVGDVDSPLHF.

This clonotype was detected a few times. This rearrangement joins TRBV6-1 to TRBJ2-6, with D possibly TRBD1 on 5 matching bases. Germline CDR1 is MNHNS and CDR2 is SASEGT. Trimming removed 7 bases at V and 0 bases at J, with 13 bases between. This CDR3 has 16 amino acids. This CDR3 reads CASKTGSTSGANVLTF. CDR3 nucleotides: TGTGCCAGCAAAACAGGATCAACCTCTGGGGCCAACGTCCTGACTTTC.